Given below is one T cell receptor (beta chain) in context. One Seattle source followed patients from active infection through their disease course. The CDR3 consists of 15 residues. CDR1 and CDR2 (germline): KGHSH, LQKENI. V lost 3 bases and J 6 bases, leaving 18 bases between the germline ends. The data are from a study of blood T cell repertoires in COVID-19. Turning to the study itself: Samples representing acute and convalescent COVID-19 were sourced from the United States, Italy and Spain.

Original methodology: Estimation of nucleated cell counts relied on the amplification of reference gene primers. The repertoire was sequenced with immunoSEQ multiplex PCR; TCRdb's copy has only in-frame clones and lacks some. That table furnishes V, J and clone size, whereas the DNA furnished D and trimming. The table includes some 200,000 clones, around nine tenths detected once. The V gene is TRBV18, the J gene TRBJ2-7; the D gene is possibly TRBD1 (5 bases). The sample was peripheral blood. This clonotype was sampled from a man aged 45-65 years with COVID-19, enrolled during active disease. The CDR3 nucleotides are TGTGCCAGCTCACCGGACAACCCAGTAGGGATCGAGCAGTACTTC. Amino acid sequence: CASSPDNPVGIEQYF.